This section outlines one T cell receptor (beta chain) sequence together with its context. This entry belongs to a study of blood T cells in healthy people across ages. The overall study: About one barcoded TCR beta cDNA was captured per two T cells.

Primers used in a second PCR of about 6 to 11 cycles were a sample-barcoded 5' primer and a J-beta primer mix. Tags on each cDNA molecule came from a template-switch adaptor with 12 random nucleotides. TCRdb ran MiXCR on the 5' RACE reads and lists one entry per CDR3 protein. The sample carries roughly 1.5 million distinct CDR3 sequences, 35% to 45% recorded once. The study isolated at least 6.5 million PBMCs from each sample. This sequence originates from a woman aged 18-29 years in good health. The sequenced sample was blood.

The CDR3 sequence: CASRLRGTEQFF. CDR3 bases: TGTGCCAGCAGGTTGCGGGGAACTGAGCAGTTCTTC. V usage is TRBV12-3 or TRBV12-4 and J usage is TRBJ2-1, with TRBD2 as a possible D gene (6 bases). Trimming stripped 6 bases from V and 9 bases from J, with 12 bases between. CDR3 length equals 12 residues.